This entry lists 5 T cell receptor beta chains sequenced from one sample in a study of blood T cell repertoires in COVID-19. Produced via immunoSEQ multiplex PCR; TCRdb's table is partial and in-frame only. The data contain about 240,000 clones, around 86% of them singletons. The sequenced material came from peripheral blood. The receptors derive from a young man who had recovered from COVID-19.

CDR3 protein: CASSVGSTLDEQYF. The DNA of the CDR3 is TGTGCCAGCAGCGTAGGGAGTACCCTGGACGAGCAGTACTTC. The chain carries TRBV9 and TRBJ2-7, with D hard to call. Trimming took 0 bases from V and 5 from J, leaving 12 bases between them. CDR1 is SGDLS, CDR2 YYNGEE, per germline. The CDR3 has 14 amino acids.

The V gene is TRBV19, the J gene TRBJ2-1, with D possibly TRBD2 on 6 matching bases. V was cut by 3 bases and J by 5 bases, with 17 bases left in between. The CDR3 sequence is 16 residues long. Germline-derived CDR1 and CDR2 are LNHDA and SQIVND (reference sequence). The CDR3 nucleotides are TGTGCCAGTAGTATGTCGGCGCTAGCGCTACACAATGAGCAGTTCTTC. Translated, it gives CASSMSALALHNEQFF.

The chain combines TRBV11-2 with TRBJ1-1; D remains ambiguous. The CDR3 covers 17 residues. Between the trimmed V and J ends, which lost 5 bases and 0 bases, there was a span of 19 bases. Germline V gene data show CDR1 as SGHAT and CDR2 as FQNNGV. CDR3 amino acids: CASSRGRARHLNTEAFF. CDR3 DNA sequence: TGTGCCAGCAGCCGAGGGCGGGCCAGACACCTGAACACTGAAGCTTTCTTT.

This clone was picked up a small number of times. The chain recombines TRBV18 with TRBJ2-7; 12 nucleotides agree with TRBD1. Germline V gene data show CDR1 as KGHSH and CDR2 as LQKENI. The CDR3 runs to 15 residues. J was trimmed by 4 bases and V by 6 bases; bases with no gene match: 7. The CDR3, as DNA: TGTGCCAGCTCTGAAGGGACAGGGGGCGCGTACGAGCAGTACTTC. This translates into CASSEGTGGAYEQYF.

This clone has a single count. V and J are TRBV28 and TRBJ1-1; maybe TRBD1 (5 bases). Deletions cut 1 base from V and 3 bases from J, with 12 bases between. The CDR3 loop spans 15 amino acids. CDR1 and CDR2 from the germline V gene are MDHEN and SYDVKM. The DNA for the CDR3 is TGTGCCAGCAGTTTATTCCCCGACAGAGACACTGAAGCTTTCTTT. As protein: CASSLFPDRDTEAFF.